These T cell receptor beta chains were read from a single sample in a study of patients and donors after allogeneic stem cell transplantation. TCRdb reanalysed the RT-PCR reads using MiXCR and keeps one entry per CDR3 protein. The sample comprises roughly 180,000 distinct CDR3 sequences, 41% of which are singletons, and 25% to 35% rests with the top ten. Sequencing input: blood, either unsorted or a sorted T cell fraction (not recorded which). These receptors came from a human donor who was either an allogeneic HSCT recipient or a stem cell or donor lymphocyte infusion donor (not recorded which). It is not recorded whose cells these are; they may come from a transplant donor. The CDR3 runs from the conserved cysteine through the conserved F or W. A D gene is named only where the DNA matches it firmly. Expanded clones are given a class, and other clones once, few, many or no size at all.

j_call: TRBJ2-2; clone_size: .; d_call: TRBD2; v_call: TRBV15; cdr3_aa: CATSRDVAGGPYTGELFF; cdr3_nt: TGTGCCACCAGCAGAGATGTGGCGGGAGGGCCCTACACCGGGGAGCTGTTTTTT
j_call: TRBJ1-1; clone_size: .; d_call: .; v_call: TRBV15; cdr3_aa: CASQGGGGTEAFF; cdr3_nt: TGTGCCAGCCAAGGGGGAGGGGGCACTGAAGCTTTCTTT
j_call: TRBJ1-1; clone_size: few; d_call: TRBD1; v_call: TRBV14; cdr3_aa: CASSQEGQGNTEAFF; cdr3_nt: TGTGCCAGCAGCCAAGAGGGACAGGGGAACACTGAAGCTTTCTTT
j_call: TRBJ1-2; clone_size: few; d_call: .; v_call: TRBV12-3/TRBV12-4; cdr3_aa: CASYGRAGKFNYGYTF; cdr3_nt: TGTGCCAGCTATGGGAGAGCCGGGAAATTTAACTATGGCTACACCTTC
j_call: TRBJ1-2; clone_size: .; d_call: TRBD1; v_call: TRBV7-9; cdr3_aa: CASSPQQGTRAYGYTF; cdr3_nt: TGTGCCAGCAGCCCCCAACAGGGGACCAGAGCCTATGGCTACACCTTC
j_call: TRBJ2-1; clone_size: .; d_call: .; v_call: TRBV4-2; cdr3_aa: CASSPPRRENEQFF; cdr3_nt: TGTGCCAGCAGCCCCCCCCGCCGTGAAAATGAGCAGTTCTTC
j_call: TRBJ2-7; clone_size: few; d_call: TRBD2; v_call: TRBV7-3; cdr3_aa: CASSLNGRPHEQYF; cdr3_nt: TGTGCCAGCAGCTTAAACGGGAGGCCCCACGAGCAGTACTTC
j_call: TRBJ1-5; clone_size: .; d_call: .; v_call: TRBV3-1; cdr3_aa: CASSLSNAAMPQHF; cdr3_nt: TGTGCCAGCTCCCTCTCGAACGCCGCGATGCCCCAGCATTTT
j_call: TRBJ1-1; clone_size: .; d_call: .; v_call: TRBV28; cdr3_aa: CASSLSTDTEAFF; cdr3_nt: TGTGCCAGCAGTTTAAGTACCGACACTGAAGCTTTCTTT
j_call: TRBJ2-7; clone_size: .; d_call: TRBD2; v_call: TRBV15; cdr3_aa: CATSGVAGSYEQYF; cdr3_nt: TGTGCCACCAGCGGCGTAGCGGGTTCCTACGAGCAGTACTTC
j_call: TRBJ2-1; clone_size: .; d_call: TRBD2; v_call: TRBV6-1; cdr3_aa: CASSELLAGGSFF; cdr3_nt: TGTGCCAGCAGTGAACTATTAGCGGGAGGTAGTTTCTTC
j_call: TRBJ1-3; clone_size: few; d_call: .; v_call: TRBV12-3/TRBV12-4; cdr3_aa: CASSLARGGNTIYF; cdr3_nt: TGTGCCAGCAGTTTAGCCCGGGGGGGAAACACCATATATTTT
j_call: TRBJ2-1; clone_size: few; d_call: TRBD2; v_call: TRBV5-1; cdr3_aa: CASSGLAGRSNNEQFF; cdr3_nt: TGCGCCAGCAGTGGACTAGCGGGGAGATCCAACAATGAGCAGTTCTTC
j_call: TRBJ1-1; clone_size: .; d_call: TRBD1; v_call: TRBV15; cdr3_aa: CATSEPGQDMNTEAFF; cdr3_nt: TGTGCCACCAGCGAACCGGGACAGGATATGAACACTGAAGCTTTCTTT
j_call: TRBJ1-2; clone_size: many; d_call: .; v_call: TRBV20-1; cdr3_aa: CSVGDFPNYGYTF; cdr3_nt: TGCAGTGTAGGGGACTTCCCTAACTATGGCTACACCTTC
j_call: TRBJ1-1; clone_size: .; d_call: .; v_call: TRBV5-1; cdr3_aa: CASSLDSLLNTEAFF; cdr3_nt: TGCGCCAGCAGCTTGGACAGCCTTTTGAACACTGAAGCTTTCTTT
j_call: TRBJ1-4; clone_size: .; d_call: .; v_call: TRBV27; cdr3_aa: CASSSVWRSEKLFF; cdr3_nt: TGTGCCAGCAGTTCCGTATGGAGGAGTGAAAAACTGTTTTTT
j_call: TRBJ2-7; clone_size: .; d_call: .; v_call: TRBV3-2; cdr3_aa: CASSPKGKEGTLYEQYF; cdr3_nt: TGTGCCAGCAGCCCCAAGGGGAAGGAGGGGACCCTCTACGAGCAGTACTTC
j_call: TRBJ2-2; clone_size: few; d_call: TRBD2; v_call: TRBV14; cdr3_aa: CASSHLLAGANTGELFF; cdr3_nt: TGTGCCAGCAGCCACCTGTTAGCGGGAGCGAACACCGGGGAGCTGTTTTTT
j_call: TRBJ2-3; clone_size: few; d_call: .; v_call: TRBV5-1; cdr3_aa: CASSLDGLFTDTQYF; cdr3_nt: TGCGCCAGCAGCTTGGACGGTCTGTTCACAGATACGCAGTATTTT
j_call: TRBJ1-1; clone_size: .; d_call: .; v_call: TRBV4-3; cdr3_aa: CASSQDPWGHEAFF; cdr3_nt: TGCGCCAGCAGCCAAGACCCTTGGGGCCACGAAGCTTTCTTT
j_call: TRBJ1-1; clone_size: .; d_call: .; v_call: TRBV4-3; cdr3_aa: CASSQDTGGINTEAFF; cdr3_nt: TGCGCCAGCAGCCAAGATACGGGAGGGATCAACACTGAAGCTTTCTTT
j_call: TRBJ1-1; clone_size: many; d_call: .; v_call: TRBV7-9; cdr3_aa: CASSLAEGTEAFF; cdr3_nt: TGTGCCAGCAGCTTAGCGGAGGGCACTGAAGCTTTCTTT
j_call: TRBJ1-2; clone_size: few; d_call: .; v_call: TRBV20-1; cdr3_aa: CSARDGGHNYGYTF; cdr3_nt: TGCAGTGCTAGAGATGGGGGCCACAACTATGGCTACACCTTC
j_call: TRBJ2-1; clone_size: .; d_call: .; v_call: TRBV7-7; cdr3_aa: CASSLGSGNNEQFF; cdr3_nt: TGTGCTAGCAGCTTGGGGTCGGGGAACAATGAGCAGTTCTTC
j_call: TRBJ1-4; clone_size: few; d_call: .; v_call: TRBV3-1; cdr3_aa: CASSQGGLLNEKLFF; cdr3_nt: TGTGCCAGCAGCCAAGGGGGACTCCTTAATGAAAAACTGTTTTTT
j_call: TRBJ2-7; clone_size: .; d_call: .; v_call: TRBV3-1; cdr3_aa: CASSQFPANEQYF; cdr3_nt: TGTGCCAGCAGCCAATTCCCAGCTAACGAGCAGTACTTC
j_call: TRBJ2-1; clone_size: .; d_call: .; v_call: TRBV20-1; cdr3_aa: CSARDVLASYNEQFF; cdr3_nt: TGCAGTGCTAGAGATGTACTAGCTTCCTACAATGAGCAGTTCTTC
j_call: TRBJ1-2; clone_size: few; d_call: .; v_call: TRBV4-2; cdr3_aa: CASSQDYYGYTF; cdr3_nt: TGTGCCAGCAGCCAAGACTATTATGGCTACACCTTC
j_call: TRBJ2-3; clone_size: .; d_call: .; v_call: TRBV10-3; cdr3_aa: CAISDQAIFTDTQYF; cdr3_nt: TGTGCCATCAGTGATCAAGCTATCTTCACAGATACGCAGTATTTT
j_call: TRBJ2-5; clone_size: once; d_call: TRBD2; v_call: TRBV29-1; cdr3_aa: CSVEWRGETQYF; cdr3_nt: TGCAGCGTTGAATGGCGGGGGGAGACCCAGTACTTC
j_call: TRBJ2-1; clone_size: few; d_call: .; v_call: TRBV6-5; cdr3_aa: CASSTTGIQFF; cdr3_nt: TGTGCCAGCAGTACTACAGGGATTCAGTTCTTC
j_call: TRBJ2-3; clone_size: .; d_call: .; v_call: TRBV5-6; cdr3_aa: CASSLGGWGTDTQYF; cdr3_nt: TGTGCCAGCAGCTTAGGTGGATGGGGCACAGATACGCAGTATTTT
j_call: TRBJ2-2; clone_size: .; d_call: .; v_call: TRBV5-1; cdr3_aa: CASSLVSGELFF; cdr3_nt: TGCGCCAGCAGCTTGGTTTCCGGGGAGCTGTTTTTT
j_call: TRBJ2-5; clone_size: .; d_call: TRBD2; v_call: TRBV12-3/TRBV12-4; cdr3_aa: CASSLRLAGDTEETQYF; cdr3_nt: TGTGCCAGCAGTTTAAGGCTAGCGGGAGATACAGAAGAGACCCAGTACTTC
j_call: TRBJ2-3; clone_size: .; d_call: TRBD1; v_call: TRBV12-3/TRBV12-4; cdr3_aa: CASSPQGAFSTDTQYF; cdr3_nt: TGTGCCAGCAGCCCACAGGGGGCGTTCAGCACAGATACGCAGTATTTT
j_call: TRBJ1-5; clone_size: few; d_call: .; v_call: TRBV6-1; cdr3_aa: CASSSRAGSLNQPQHF; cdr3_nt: TGTGCCAGCAGTTCACGTGCCGGCAGCCTAAATCAGCCCCAGCATTTT
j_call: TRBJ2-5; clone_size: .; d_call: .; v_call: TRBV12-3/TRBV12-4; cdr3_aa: CASSLGLRDIGFQETQYF; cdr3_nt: TGTGCCAGCAGTTTAGGCCTGCGGGACATCGGGTTCCAAGAGACCCAGTACTTC
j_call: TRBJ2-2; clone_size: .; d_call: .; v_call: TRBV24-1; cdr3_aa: CATSEMLAGELFF; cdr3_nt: TGTGCCACCAGTGAAATGCTGGCGGGGGAGCTGTTTTTT
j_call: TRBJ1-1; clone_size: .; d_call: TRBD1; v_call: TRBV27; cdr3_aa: CASSFRRPGQEVTEAFF; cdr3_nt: TGTGCCAGCAGTTTTCGCCGGCCGGGACAGGAGGTGACTGAAGCTTTCTTT
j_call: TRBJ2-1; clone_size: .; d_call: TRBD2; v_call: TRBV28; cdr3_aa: CASRPDPGLAGGNEQFF; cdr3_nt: TGTGCCAGCAGACCTGACCCGGGACTAGCGGGAGGGAATGAGCAGTTCTTC
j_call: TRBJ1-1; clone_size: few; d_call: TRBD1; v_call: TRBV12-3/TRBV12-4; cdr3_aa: CASSSGTGGSVTEAFF; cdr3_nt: TGTGCCAGCAGTTCCGGGACAGGGGGCTCGGTCACTGAAGCTTTCTTT
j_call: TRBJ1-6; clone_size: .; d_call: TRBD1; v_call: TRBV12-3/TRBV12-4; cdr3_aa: CASTLTGDSPLHF; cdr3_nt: TGTGCCAGCACCCTGACAGGGGATTCACCCCTCCACTTT
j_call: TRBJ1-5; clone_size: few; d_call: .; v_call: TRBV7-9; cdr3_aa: CASSLAGAGQPQHF; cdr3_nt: TGTGCCAGCAGCTTAGCGGGTGCGGGTCAGCCCCAGCATTTT
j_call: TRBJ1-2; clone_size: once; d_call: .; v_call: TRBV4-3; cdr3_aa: CASSPGPGHIYGYTF; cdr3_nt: TGCGCCAGCAGCCCAGGACCGGGACACATTTATGGCTACACCTTC
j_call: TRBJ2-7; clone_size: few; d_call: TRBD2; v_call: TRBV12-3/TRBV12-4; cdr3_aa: CASSLVAGGPEQYF; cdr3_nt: TGTGCCAGCAGTTTAGTTGCGGGAGGGCCCGAGCAGTACTTC
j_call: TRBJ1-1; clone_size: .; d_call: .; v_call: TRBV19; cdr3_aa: CASSLRGSGTEAFF; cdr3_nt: TGTGCCAGTAGTCTCAGGGGCTCGGGCACTGAAGCTTTCTTT
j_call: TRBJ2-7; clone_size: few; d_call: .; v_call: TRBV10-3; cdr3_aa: CATSGFSYEQYF; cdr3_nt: TGTGCCACCAGCGGGTTCTCCTACGAGCAGTACTTC
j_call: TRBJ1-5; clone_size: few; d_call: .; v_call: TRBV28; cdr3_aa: CASSLWTDFNQPQHF; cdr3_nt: TGTGCCAGCAGTTTATGGACAGATTTCAATCAGCCCCAGCATTTT
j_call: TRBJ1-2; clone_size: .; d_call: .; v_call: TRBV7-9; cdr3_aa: CASSLDFGGYTF; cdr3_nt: TGTGCCAGCAGCTTAGACTTTGGAGGCTACACCTTC
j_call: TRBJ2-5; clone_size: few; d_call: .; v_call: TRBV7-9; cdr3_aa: CASCGPPREETQYF; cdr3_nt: TGTGCCAGCTGTGGGCCTCCCCGAGAGGAGACCCAGTACTTC
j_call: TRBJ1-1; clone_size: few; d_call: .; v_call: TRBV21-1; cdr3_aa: CASSILGTVNTEAFF; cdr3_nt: TGTGCCAGCAGCATTCTAGGGACAGTTAACACTGAAGCTTTCTTT
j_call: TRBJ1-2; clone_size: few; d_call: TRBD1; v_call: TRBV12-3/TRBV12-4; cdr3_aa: CASGTGPHGYTF; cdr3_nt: TGTGCCAGCGGGACAGGGCCCCATGGCTACACCTTC